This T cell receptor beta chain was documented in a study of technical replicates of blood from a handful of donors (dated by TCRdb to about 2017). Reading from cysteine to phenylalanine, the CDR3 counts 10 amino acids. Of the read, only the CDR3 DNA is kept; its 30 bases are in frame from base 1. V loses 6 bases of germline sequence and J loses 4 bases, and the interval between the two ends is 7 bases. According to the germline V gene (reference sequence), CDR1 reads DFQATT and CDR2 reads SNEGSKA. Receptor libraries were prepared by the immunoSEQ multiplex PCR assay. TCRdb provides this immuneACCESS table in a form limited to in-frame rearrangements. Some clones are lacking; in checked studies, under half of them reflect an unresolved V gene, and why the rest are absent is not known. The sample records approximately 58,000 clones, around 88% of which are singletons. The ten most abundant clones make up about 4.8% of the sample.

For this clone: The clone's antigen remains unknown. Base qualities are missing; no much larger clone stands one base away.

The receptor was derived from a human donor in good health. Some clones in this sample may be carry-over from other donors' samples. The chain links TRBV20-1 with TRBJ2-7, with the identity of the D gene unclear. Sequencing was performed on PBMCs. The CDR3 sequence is CSAGEYEQYF. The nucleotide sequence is TGCAGTGCCGGAGAGTACGAGCAGTACTTC.